What follows are 13 T cell receptor beta chains derived from one specimen sequenced in a study of tumor-infiltrating lymphocytes in primary liver carcinoma. A primer in the constant region served to generate TCR beta cDNA from 450 to 650 ng of total RNA. Libraries covering TCR beta were generated through three nested multiplex PCR rounds (using a slightly modified ARM-PCR). In the first two PCR rounds, TRBV1-TRBV30 forward primers were paired with a C-beta reverse primer, and each round lasted about 9 cycles. TCRdb re-analysed the multiplex PCR reads in MiXCR, keeping a single row per CDR3 protein. Of 60,000 to 90,000 distinct CDR3 sequences detected, nearly 70% appear once; the ten largest clones hold about a quarter. Unsorted bulk tissue, roughly 19-33 mg of it, served as the source for co-extraction of RNA and DNA. The sample comprised liver tumor tissue from sampling region 4. Stated subset: tumor region T4, right-lateral pole. These receptors originate from a man aged 40-49 years with primary liver carcinoma and hepatitis B virus infection.

On this clonotype: Given a much more abundant clone one base away, this may be a read error. The rearrangement uses TRBV12-3 or TRBV12-4 and TRBJ2-7, with D tentatively TRBD1 or TRBD2 (5 bases each). There are 13 residues in the CDR3. CDR3 protein: CASNQGPTYKQYF. CDR3 DNA sequence: TGTGCCAGCAACCAGGGACCTACCTACAAGCAGTACTTC.

Remarks on this clonotype: This likely comes from a read error, as the CDR3 has no conserved phenylalanine or tryptophan at its end. This chain links TRBV10-2 with TRBJ2-5; the match to TRBD2 covers 12 bases. This CDR3 contains 16 residues. The V gene's germline CDR1 is WSHSY and CDR2 SAAADI. Here the CDR3 reads CANSNGTSGFGETQYL. In DNA form, the CDR3 reads TGCGCCAACAGTAACGGGACTAGCGGGTTTGGGGAGACCCAGTACCTC.

This sequence joins TRBV28 and TRBJ2-3; TRBD2 agrees at 8 bases. Trimming cost V 5 bases and J 1 base; bases outside gene matches: 2. Germline CDR1 and CDR2: MDHEN and SYDVKM. This CDR3 is 14 amino acids long. CDR3 bases: TGTGCCAGCAGTGAAGCGGGGGGCACAGATACGCAGTATTTT. Translation: CASSEAGGTDTQYF.

Comments on this clonotype: Relative to the germline gene, one junction end is altered; a read error may explain this. The V call is TRBV4-1, the J call TRBJ2-7, with D perhaps matching TRBD1 or TRBD2 (5 bases each). The germline gives CDR1 MGHRA, CDR2 YSYEKL. The CDR3 length is 14 residues. CDR3 nucleotide sequence: TGCGCCAGTAGCCAAGACGGGGACGGGGACGAGCAGTACTTC. It encodes CASSQDGDGDEQYF.

The rearrangement joins TRBV6-5 to TRBJ2-3; either TRBD1 or TRBD2 may supply D (6 bases each). Germline V gives CDR1 MNHEY, CDR2 SVGAGI. The length of the CDR3 is 14 residues. V gave up 11 bases and J gave up 6 bases, with 21 bases separating them. The DNA of the CDR3 is TGTGCCGGGAGGCCCCCCAGGGGAGGCGATACGCAGTATTTT. It translates to CAGRPPRGGDTQYF.

About this clonotype itself: A much larger clone lies one base from this, so it may be a read error. The chain employs TRBV5-1 and TRBJ2-4; no clear D gene. Germline values: CDR1 SGHRS, CDR2 YFSETQ. Trimming took off 7 bases at V and 0 bases at J, with 11 bases between the two ends. The CDR3 runs 14 residues. CDR3 coding DNA: TGCGCCAGCTCCCCCGAAAGAGCCAAAAACATTCAGTACTTC. As protein: CASSPERAKNIQYF. The entire variable domain, with the rest obtained from reference TRBV5-1 and TRBJ2-4, is as follows: KAGVTQTPRYLIKTRGQQVTLSCSPISGHRSVSWYQQTPGQGLQFLFEYFSETQRNKGNFPGRFSGRQFSNSRSEMNVSTLELGDSALYLCASSPERAKNIQYFGAGTRLSVL.

Sample share makes this clonotype medium-sized (0.01 to 0.1%). The genes are TRBV11-2 and TRBJ1-2; tentative D call: TRBD1 (6 bases). The V and J ends lost 1 base and 4 bases respectively, with 10 bases between them. Germline assignment: CDR1 SGHAT and CDR2 FQNNGV. The CDR3 runs 14 residues. The CDR3 bases are TGTGCCAGCAGCTTAGTACAGGGTTTCTATGGCTACACCTTC. Amino acid sequence: CASSLVQGFYGYTF.

This clonotype was recorded once. DNA for the CDR3: TGCGTCAACAGCCAAGATCCGGGACAGGGGGCCGACTACGAGCAGTACTTC. It is translated as CVNSQDPGQGADYEQYF. The chain joins TRBV4-1 to TRBJ2-7; 12 bases map to TRBD1. The CDR3 runs to 17 residues. From germline, CDR1 is MGHRA and CDR2 YSYEKL.

V gene TRBV11-3 combines with J gene TRBJ2-5; TRBD1 matches at 7 bases. This CDR3 spans 14 amino acids. Germline assignment: CDR1 SGHNT and CDR2 YENEEA. Trimming cost V 9 bases and J 8 bases; bases outside gene matches: 15. The CDR3 loop is CASSPGTVHGTQYF. The CDR3 region has the DNA TGTGCCAGTAGCCCCGGGACAGTGCATGGCACCCAGTACTTC.

This sequence joins TRBV11-2 and TRBJ1-5; D is perhaps TRBD1 (6 bases). V dropped 11 bases and J dropped 6 bases, with 26 bases sitting between them. CDR1 is SGHAT and CDR2 is FQNNGV in the germline V gene. The CDR3 runs 16 residues. CDR3 protein: CAGIVGPQGSGQPQHF. The CDR3 coding sequence is TGTGCCGGCATCGTAGGTCCACAGGGTTCAGGTCAGCCCCAGCATTTT.

There are many counts of this clonotype. The rearrangement joins TRBV29-1 to TRBJ1-3; 7 nucleotides agree with TRBD1. The germline gives CDR1 SQVTM, CDR2 ANQGSEA. V was pared by 4 bases and J by 3 bases, with 0 bases of the junction left unmatched. The CDR3 covers 12 residues. This chain's CDR3 is CSVGDSGNTIYF. DNA for the CDR3: TGCAGCGTTGGGGACAGTGGAAACACCATATATTTT. Supplemented by reference TRBV29-1 and TRBJ1-3, the full variable domain reads SAVISQKPSRDICQRGTSLTIQCQVDSQVTMMFWYRQQPGQSLTLIATANQGSEATYESGFVIDKFPISRPNLTFSTLTVSNMSPEDSSIYLCSVGDSGNTIYFGEGSWLTVV.

The rearrangement links TRBV29-1 to TRBJ1-2, with D hard to call. Germline CDR1 reads SQVTM; CDR2 reads ANQGSEA. This CDR3 has 12 residues. V was cut by 4 bases and J by 2 bases, with 8 bases left in between. This CDR3 reads CSVAHPNYGYTF. The CDR3 nucleotides read TGCAGCGTTGCACATCCCAACTATGGCTACACCTTC.

V gene TRBV5-1 combines with J gene TRBJ1-5; D ambiguous. The end of the DNA aligns better with TRBJ2-3, so the J call may be wrong. The CDR3 extends over 15 amino acids. Germline-derived CDR1 and CDR2 are SGHRS and YFSETQ. CDR3 sequence (DNA): TGCGCCAGCAGCTTGGAAGGGATAGTTAATCAGCCCCAGTATTTT. This translates into CASSLEGIVNQPQYF.